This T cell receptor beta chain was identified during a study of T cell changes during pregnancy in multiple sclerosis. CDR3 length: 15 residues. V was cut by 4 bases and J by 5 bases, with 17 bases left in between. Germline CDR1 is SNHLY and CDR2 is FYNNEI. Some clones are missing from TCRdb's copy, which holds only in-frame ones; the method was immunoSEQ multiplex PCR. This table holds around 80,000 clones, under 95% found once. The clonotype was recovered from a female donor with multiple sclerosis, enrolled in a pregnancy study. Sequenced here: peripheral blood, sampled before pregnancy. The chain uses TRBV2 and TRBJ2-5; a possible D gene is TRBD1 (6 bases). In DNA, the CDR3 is TGTGCCAGCAGTGCAGGGGAATCTCAATGGGAGACCCAGTACTTC. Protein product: CASSAGESQWETQYF.